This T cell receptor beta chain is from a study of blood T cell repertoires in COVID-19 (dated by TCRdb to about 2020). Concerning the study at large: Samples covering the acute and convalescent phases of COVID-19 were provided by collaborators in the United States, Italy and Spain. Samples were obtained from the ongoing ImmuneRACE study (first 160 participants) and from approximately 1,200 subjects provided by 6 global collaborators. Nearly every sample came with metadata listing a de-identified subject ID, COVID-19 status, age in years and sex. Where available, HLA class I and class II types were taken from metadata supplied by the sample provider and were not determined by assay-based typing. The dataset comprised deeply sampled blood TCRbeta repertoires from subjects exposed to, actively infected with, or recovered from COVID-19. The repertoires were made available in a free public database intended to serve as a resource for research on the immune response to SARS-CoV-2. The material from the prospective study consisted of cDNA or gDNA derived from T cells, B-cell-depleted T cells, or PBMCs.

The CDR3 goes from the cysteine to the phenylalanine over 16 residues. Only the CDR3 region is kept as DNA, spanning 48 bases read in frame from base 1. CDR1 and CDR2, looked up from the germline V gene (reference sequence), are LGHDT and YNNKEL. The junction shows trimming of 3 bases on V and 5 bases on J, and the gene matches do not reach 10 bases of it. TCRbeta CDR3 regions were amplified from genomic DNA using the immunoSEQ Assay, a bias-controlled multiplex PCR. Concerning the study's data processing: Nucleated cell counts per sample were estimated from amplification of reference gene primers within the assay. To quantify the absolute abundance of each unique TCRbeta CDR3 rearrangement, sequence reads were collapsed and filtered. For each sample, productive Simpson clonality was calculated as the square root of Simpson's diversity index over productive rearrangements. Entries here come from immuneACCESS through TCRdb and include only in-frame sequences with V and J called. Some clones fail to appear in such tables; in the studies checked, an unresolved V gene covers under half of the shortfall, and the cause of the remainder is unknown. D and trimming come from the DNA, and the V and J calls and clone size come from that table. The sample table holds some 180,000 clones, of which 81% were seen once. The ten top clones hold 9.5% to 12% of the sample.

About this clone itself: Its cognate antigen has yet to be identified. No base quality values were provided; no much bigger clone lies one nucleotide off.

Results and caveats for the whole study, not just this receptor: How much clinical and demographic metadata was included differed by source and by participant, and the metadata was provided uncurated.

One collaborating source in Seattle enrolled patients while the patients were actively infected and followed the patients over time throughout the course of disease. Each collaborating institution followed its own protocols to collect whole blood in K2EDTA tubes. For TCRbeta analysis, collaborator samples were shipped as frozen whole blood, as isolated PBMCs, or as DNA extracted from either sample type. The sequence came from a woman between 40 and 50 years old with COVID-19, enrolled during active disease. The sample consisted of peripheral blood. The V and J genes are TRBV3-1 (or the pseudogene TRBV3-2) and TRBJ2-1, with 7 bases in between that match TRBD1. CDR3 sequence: CASSHSWQGVNNEQFF. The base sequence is TGTGCCAGCAGCCATTCCTGGCAGGGGGTCAACAATGAGCAGTTCTTC.